The text below deals with one T cell receptor (beta chain). Its antigen is unidentified. This CDR3 has 15 residues. After removal of 3 bases from V and 6 bases from J, the junction contained 8 bases not matched to a gene. Looked up from germline, CDR1 is DFQATT and CDR2 is SNEGSKA (reference sequence). Genomic DNA, serving as template, underwent TCR beta VDJ and CDR3 profiling. TCRdb fed the reads into MiXCR, producing one record per CDR3 protein. The sample lists about 190,000 distinct CDR3 sequences; approximately 49% were seen once. This record comes from a study of CD8+CD57+ T cells in acquired aplastic anemia. Study-wide background: Each DNA sample taken from sorted CD4+ and CD8+ cells came to 3 to 4 ug on average. General study findings and limits: Researchers report that around 29 CD8+ CDR3 sequences appeared in both patients and controls. Patients were compared with controls for CD8+ Simpson's diversity, and no significant difference emerged.

This TCR was sampled from a human donor in good health, serving as a control. The chain is built from TRBV20-1 and TRBJ2-1; 10 bases are shared with TRBD2. Input material: sorted CD4+, CD8+, or CD8+CD57+ T cells (not recorded which) from PBMCs. The CDR3 loop reads CSASSASGGGNEQFF. The CDR3 DNA reads TGCAGTGCTAGCAGTGCGAGCGGGGGGGGCAATGAGCAGTTCTTC.